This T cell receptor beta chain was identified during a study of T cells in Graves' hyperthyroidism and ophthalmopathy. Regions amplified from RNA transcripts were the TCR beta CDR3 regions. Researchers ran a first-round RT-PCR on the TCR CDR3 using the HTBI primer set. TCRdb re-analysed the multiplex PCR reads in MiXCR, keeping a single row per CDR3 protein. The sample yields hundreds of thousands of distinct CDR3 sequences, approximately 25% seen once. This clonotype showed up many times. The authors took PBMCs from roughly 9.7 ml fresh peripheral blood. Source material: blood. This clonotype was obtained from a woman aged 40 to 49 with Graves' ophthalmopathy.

In nucleotides, the CDR3 is TGTGCCAGCAGTTTAACAGGTAACGAGCAGTACTTC. This codes for CASSLTGNEQYF. The rearrangement joins TRBV28 to TRBJ2-7; perhaps TRBD1 as D (5 bases). Trimming cost V 2 bases and J 5 bases, with 7 bases left between them. From germline, CDR1 is MDHEN and CDR2 SYDVKM. The CDR3 covers 12 residues.